This TCR beta chain came from a study of cytomegalovirus exposure and HLA in healthy donors (dated by TCRdb to about 2017). About the study as a whole: An earlier analysis of roughly 610 of the donors reported 250 to 350 Gb of sequence data and around 100 million unique TCR beta sequences obtained from around 180 million T cells. Roughly 310 gigabases of sequencing data and some 85 million unique TCR sequences were included in an early release covering 550 to 800 HLA-typed donors. Of the 300 to 450 genotyped donors, roughly 76% were placed in the genetic ancestry cluster associated with self-reported Caucasian donors. The aim of the study was to test whether cataloging public T cell receptors could identify signatures of past pathogen exposure. The study profiled the T cell repertoires of fewer than 850 subjects by immunosequencing and related them to cytomegalovirus serostatus. In addition to the first cohort of 666 subjects, a separate validation cohort of approximately 120 different subjects was used. High-throughput TCR immunosequencing, statistical association of individual TCRs with disease status, and machine learning were combined to predict cytomegalovirus infection status. A later analysis re-examined previously published TCR beta repertoires from over 500 donors and added high-resolution HLA genotyping to investigate patterns of TCR occurrence. Rather than using new phenotypic data, the later analysis identified candidate immune exposures from TCR beta sequences and from how often those sequences occurred across donors. To decide whether each TCR beta V gene segment behaved as functional or pseudogenic, an earlier analysis of some 600 of the donors relied on high-throughput TCR beta sequencing. Donor age, sex, ethnicity and CMV serostatus were compiled alongside the repertoire data. In a later genetic analysis, genome-wide SNP genotypes for about 60% of the 666 donors were used, and that subset was treated as a discovery cohort. All discovery cohort repertoires had been generated on a single sequencing platform. Class I and class II HLA loci were covered by the typing at four-digit resolution. Typing coverage differed by locus: A, B, C, DRB1 and DQB1 were typed in roughly 620-640 donors, DQA1 in 522, DPA1 in some 570, and DPB1 in roughly 450. Because of strong linkage in the cohort, roughly five DR-DQ haplotypes were treated as single units for association and clustering. Among around 400 genotyped donors of the cohort, an average of about 240,000 unique TCR beta nucleotide sequences was sequenced per donor, of which about 18% were non-productive. Overall results and qualifications from the work: A further reported finding was that TCR beta sequences accurately predicted the HLA-A and HLA-B alleles for most subjects in the first cohort. While some public TCRs were present in many individuals, most TCR sequences turned up only very rarely across donors. When HLA alleles, especially DR and DQ, strongly co-occurred, TCR associations were difficult to assign to individual alleles. Because counts were too low, more than 15 rarely observed V segments, including chromosome 9 orphons, were excluded from the earlier analysis of fewer than 650 of the donors. CMV serostatus was the only immune exposure information available for the cohort. In both the original and validation cohorts, the classifier was reported to diagnose cytomegalovirus status with high specificity and sensitivity. A later analysis associated 17,000 or so TCR beta sequences with specific HLA alleles at a false discovery rate of 0.05. The 87-base-pair reads could not distinguish some IMGT-functional V segments, including TRBV6-2 and TRBV6-3, so those segments were excluded. In a later analysis, most CMV-associated TCR beta chains were found to appear HLA-restricted, with HLA associations seemingly driven largely by CMV exposure. The study gave a list of 150 to 200 TCR beta chains associated with cytomegalovirus. Because HLA typing was unavailable for some donors at each locus, only the typed subset was used in association tests. In vitro tests confirmed that a few of the cytomegalovirus-associated TCR beta chains recognize cytomegalovirus antigens. A later analysis found that HLA-associated TCR beta chains were more clonally expanded and had lower generation probabilities than equally common non-associated chains. The authors suggested that the approach could potentially be generalized to other disease states and immunological phenotypes. In a later analysis, several top co-occurrence clusters were reported to appear linked to parvovirus B19, influenza, CMV and Epstein-Barr virus. Presence/absence analyses assumed roughly uniform sequencing depth across donors, an assumption that may not hold. In a later analysis, TCR association rates were found to vary across HLA loci, with the most associated TCRs seen for DRB1 alleles and the fewest for HLA-C alleles. Correlated functional status among segregating V segments might reflect linkage disequilibrium, but an unknown experimental factor could not be ruled out. V-gene and J-gene trimming of TCR beta chains was associated with a missense DCLRE1C variant in a later genetic analysis, and the association was replicated in an independent cohort. A later genetic analysis reported fewer N-insertions in productive TCRs among donors in an Asian-associated ancestry cluster than the roughly 700-donor mean. An earlier analysis of some 560 of the donors showed that most TCR beta V segments appeared in productive rearrangements either about 87% or about 30% of the time, which broadly matched IMGT annotations. This cohort had only TCR beta chains sequenced, and the lack of alpha or paired-chain data limited which features could be detected. The sequencing pipeline was judged likely to have produced a cluster of highly shared sequence variants as a technical artifact.

Receptor libraries were prepared by the immunoSEQ multiplex PCR assay. The multiplex PCR relied on a mix of 60 forward primers for TCR Vbeta segments and 13 reverse primers for TCR Jbeta segments. Amplification of the CDR3 region of rearranged TCR beta genes was performed with a multiplex PCR assay on genomic DNA. Amplified TCR beta libraries were sequenced as 87-base-pair reads on the Illumina HiSeq System. In the original analysis: Across the 500 to 700 repertoires, a later analysis counted 80 million or so unique TCR beta chains, 9.5 million to 12 million of which were shared by at least two donors. To remove PCR and sequencing errors, raw reads were error-corrected and collapsed into unique sequences using a nearest-neighbor algorithm that merged closely related sequences. V, D and J gene segments were assigned by aligning CDR3 sequences to IMGT reference sequences. For a sequence to be retained, at least a six-nucleotide match to both a V gene segment and a J gene segment was required. A rearrangement was called productive if the CDR3 had no stop codons and remained in frame with V and J, and every other rearrangement was called non-productive. CDR3 was defined by IMGT convention, running from the second conserved V-encoded cysteine to the conserved J-encoded phenylalanine. Sequences without an unambiguous match to a single V gene segment were excluded from the earlier analysis of over 500 of the donors. An earlier analysis of several hundred of the donors called V segments functional above 56.7% productive rearrangements and segregating when the between-donor standard deviation exceeded 5%. A statistical classification framework was developed to diagnose cytomegalovirus status using the catalog of TCR beta chain sequences. In a later analysis, TCR nucleotide sequences were compared against IMGT/GENE-DB human TR gene sequences so that V and J genes could be assigned. Using the TCRdist pipeline, a later analysis assigned CDR3 sequences along with most-parsimonious VDJ recombination scenarios. In a later analysis, each TCR beta chain was defined by its CDR3 amino acid sequence together with its V-gene family, and reads lacking a unique V-gene family were excluded. As a way to deal with suspected cross-contamination and a sequencing artifact, a later analysis dropped 592 nucleotide sequences that were highly shared and had low generation probability. In a later analysis, a clonal expansion index for each public chain was calculated from normalized within-repertoire ranks of inferred template counts. In a later analysis, generation probabilities were computed with a VDJ recombination model fitted to out-of-frame rearrangements, and the resulting probabilities were checked against IGoR. In a later analysis, hypergeometric tests were used to score TCR-TCR, TCR-HLA and TCR-CMV co-occurrence, with a repertoire-size bias correction applied to TCR pairs. In a later analysis, false discovery rates were estimated by permuting HLA or CMV assignments 20 times. A later analysis grouped co-occurring TCRs with DBSCAN, adding TCRdist sequence similarity when clustering within HLA-allele-positive subsets. Repertoires with fewer than 30,000 or more than 120,000 public chains were left out of co-occurrence clustering, as were about five repertoires with anomalous nucleotide sharing. Imported from immuneACCESS, the table was reduced by TCRdb to in-frame sequences with V and J called. These copies leave out some clones; in studies compared against another copy, an unresolved V gene accounts for under half, and the cause of the remainder is not known. From that table come the V and J calls and clone size; the DNA was used to work out D and trimming. The sample includes about 180,000 clones, with around three quarters observed a single time. Approximately 5.1% of the sample is held by the ten biggest clonotypes.

Sequences LNHNV (CDR1) and YYDKDF (CDR2) are obtained from the germline V gene (reference sequence). There are 12 amino acids in the CDR3, from cysteine to phenylalanine inclusive. The only DNA kept is the CDR3, 36 bases in frame from the first base. Relative to germline, V is 7 bases shorter and J is 5 bases shorter, with 10 bases between their ends. Concerning this clone itself: It has no known antigen specificity. Per-nucleotide qualities are absent, and no much larger clonotype sits a single base away.

The cohort was made up of about 610 healthy bone marrow donors. Cohort members were all nominally healthy when sampled, although unrecorded immune exposures were likely present. The donor was CMV seronegative and belonged to the group of 352 seronegative cohort members. A peripheral blood sample was provided by each donor, and peripheral blood mononuclear cells were used for TCR beta sequencing. Genomic DNA was extracted from the blood cell samples with the Qiagen DNeasy Blood Extraction Kit. The receptor comes from a middle-aged man in good health and CMV-seronegative. Rearrangement joined TRBV15 to TRBJ2-3, with TRBD1 perhaps the D gene, on 7 matching bases. The material sequenced was PBMCs. The CDR3 region: CATNRGGDTQYF. In nucleotide form, the sequence is TGTGCCACCAACAGGGGAGGAGATACGCAGTATTTT.